This entry lists 17 T cell receptor beta chains sequenced from one sample in a study of blood T cell repertoires in COVID-19 (dated by TCRdb to the early 2020s). Libraries were made using the immunoSEQ multiplex PCR assay. The clones in this table, taken by TCRdb from immuneACCESS, are in-frame only. Not every clone is retained; where verified, under half of the shortfall comes from an unresolved V gene, and the cause of the rest is unknown. A total of approximately 190,000 clones appear in this sample, around 84% of them only once. Of the sample, approximately 14% falls within the top ten clones. The sequenced material came from peripheral blood. All receptors derive from a man younger than 40 with active or convalescent COVID-19.

The J gene is TRBJ2-1, the V gene TRBV28; 14 bases are shared with TRBD2. The CDR3 runs to 16 residues. The junction had 6 bases not matched to a gene; V was cut back by 6 bases and J by 5 bases. Germline V gene data show CDR1 as MDHEN and CDR2 as SYDVKM. For the CDR3, the DNA is TGTGCCAGCAGCCCTGGACTAGCGGGGGGAAACAATGAGCAGTTCTTC. Amino acid sequence: CASSPGLAGGNNEQFF.

The rearrangement uses TRBV6-5 and TRBJ1-1, with a weak D call TRBD1 (5 bases). Germline CDR1 is MNHEY and CDR2 is SVGAGI. The CDR3 sequence is 13 residues long. The V end was cut by 10 bases, the J end by 0 bases, with 12 bases between. The CDR3 DNA is TGTGCCACAACCGACAGCTTGAACACTGAAGCTTTCTTT. The encoded protein is CATTDSLNTEAFF.

The genes are TRBV4-3 and TRBJ1-1; D unclear. This CDR3 has 15 residues. V dropped 1 base and J dropped 5 bases, with 14 bases sitting between them. Germline V CDR1 and CDR2: LGHNA, YSLEER. CDR3 DNA: TGCGCCAGCAGCCAAGCTCCGACGGGAGGGACTGAAGCTTTCTTT. The encoded protein is CASSQAPTGGTEAFF.

This chain connects TRBV9 to TRBJ2-3; tentatively, D is TRBD2 (6 bases). Trimming took 4 bases from V and 6 from J, leaving 15 bases between them. Germline CDR1 SGDLS, CDR2 YYNGEE. The length of the CDR3 is 14 residues. CDR3 protein: CASSPRLGLDTQYF. The CDR3, as DNA: TGTGCCAGCAGCCCTCGACTAGGCTTGGATACGCAGTATTTT.

The chain employs TRBV2 and TRBJ2-7; D perhaps matches TRBD1 (6 bases). CDR1 is SNHLY and CDR2 is FYNNEI in the germline V gene. This CDR3 contains 16 residues. The V gene lost 2 bases and the J gene lost 2 bases, with 16 bases spanning the gap. This CDR3 reads CASSEYPDSRAYEQYV. The CDR3 bases are TGTGCCAGCAGTGAATATCCGGACAGCAGGGCCTACGAGCAGTACGTC.

This chain joins TRBV28 and TRBJ2-7; a possible D gene is TRBD2 (7 bases). CDR3 length: 16 amino acids. V lost 5 bases and J 2 bases, leaving 19 bases between the germline ends. Per germline, CDR1 MDHEN and CDR2 SYDVKM. The CDR3 nucleotides are TGTGCCAGCAGTCCGGGAGGAGGACAGAGTACCTACGAGCAGTACGTC. This encodes CASSPGGGQSTYEQYV.

CDR3 sequence reads: CASSVGGRGGTSTDTQYF. The CDR3 nucleotides are TGTGCCAGCAGCGTAGGCGGGAGGGGGGGAACTAGCACAGATACGCAGTATTTT. The genes are TRBV9 and TRBJ2-3; 9 bases map to TRBD2. V shed 0 bases, J shed 0 bases, and the junction held 8 bases outside the gene matches. Germline V gene sequence: CDR1 SGDLS, CDR2 YYNGEE. This CDR3 has 18 amino acids. Together with reference TRBV9 and TRBJ2-3, the CDR3 gives the full variable domain: DSGVTQTPKHLITATGQRVTLRCSPRSGDLSVYWYQQSLDQGLQFLIQYYNGEERAKGNILERFSAQQFPDLHSELNLSSLELGDSALYFCASSVGGRGGTSTDTQYFGPGTRLTVL.

The chain is built from TRBV10-3 and TRBJ1-2, with 9 bases matching TRBD1. Per germline, CDR1 ENHRY and CDR2 SYGVKD. The CDR3 loop spans 13 amino acids. V was pared by 6 bases and J by 8 bases, with 7 bases of the junction left unmatched. The CDR3 nucleotides read TGTGCCATCAGCGAGGGACAGGGCGAAGGCTACACCTTC. This codes for CAISEGQGEGYTF.

This sequence joins TRBV5-1 and TRBJ2-7; 8 nucleotides match TRBD1. The CDR3 contains 15 residues. With V trimmed by 3 bases and J by 7 bases, 12 bases remained unmatched. Germline CDR1 is SGHRS and CDR2 is YFSETQ. CDR3 protein: CASSSQGAAPEEQYF. The CDR3 DNA follows: TGCGCCAGCAGCTCCCAGGGGGCGGCTCCGGAAGAGCAGTACTTC. Full variable domain (missing parts from reference TRBV5-1 and TRBJ2-7): KAGVTQTPRYLIKTRGQQVTLSCSPISGHRSVSWYQQTPGQGLQFLFEYFSETQRNKGNFPGRFSGRQFSNSRSEMNVSTLELGDSALYLCASSSQGAAPEEQYFGPGTRLTVT.

The chain combines TRBV5-8 with TRBJ1-2; TRBD1 matches 9 bases. The CDR3 consists of 15 residues. Trimming cost V 5 bases and J 4 bases; bases outside gene matches: 9. CDR1 and CDR2 (germline): SGHTS, YDEGEE. CDR3 nucleotide sequence: TGTGCCAGCAGACAGGGACAGGGTGCAGTCTATGGCTACACCTTC. Its protein is CASRQGQGAVYGYTF.

This clone was detected only a few times. This CDR3 reads CASAGRVGFSYNEQFF. The CDR3 DNA follows: TGCGCCAGCGCCGGGAGGGTTGGTTTCTCCTACAATGAGCAGTTCTTC. The gene calls are TRBV5-1 and TRBJ2-1, with 8 bases aligning to TRBD2. CDR3 length equals 16 residues. The germline V gene has CDR1 SGHRS and CDR2 YFSETQ. The ends lost 7 bases at V and 0 bases at J; junction bases unmatched: 9.

The chain employs TRBV10-3 and TRBJ2-1; D gene unclear. Germline V lookup: CDR1 ENHRY, CDR2 SYGVKD. Trimming removed 6 bases at V and 8 bases at J, with 8 bases between. This CDR3 is built from 11 residues. The CDR3 loop reads CAISVSDEQFF. DNA for the CDR3: TGTGCCATCAGCGTTTCCGATGAGCAGTTCTTC.

The chain couples TRBV2 to TRBJ2-1, with TRBD2 matching 10 bases. J gave up 6 bases and V 2 bases, and 4 bases lay outside the gene matches. This CDR3 is 15 amino acids long. Germline-derived CDR1 and CDR2 are SNHLY and FYNNEI. The CDR3 spells CASSETLAGPNEQFF. The CDR3 DNA is TGTGCCAGCAGTGAAACACTAGCGGGACCCAATGAGCAGTTCTTC.

This rearrangement joins TRBV2 to TRBJ2-7, with TRBD2 matching over 12 bases. Trimming took 4 bases from V and 3 from J; bases not matched to a gene: 1. Germline CDR1 SNHLY, CDR2 FYNNEI. The CDR3 has 14 amino acids. CDR3 sequence: CASSGTSGIYEQYF. The CDR3 coding sequence is TGTGCCAGCAGTGGGACTAGCGGGATCTACGAGCAGTACTTC.

The chain links TRBV9 to TRBJ2-1, with 11 positions matching TRBD2. The germline V gene encodes CDR1 SGDLS and CDR2 YYNGEE. Trimming cost V 5 bases and J 7 bases; bases outside gene matches: 17. The CDR3 extends over 18 amino acids. This CDR3 is CASSPNGVAGGLGNEQFF. The CDR3 DNA reads TGTGCCAGCAGTCCCAACGGGGTAGCGGGAGGGTTGGGAAATGAGCAGTTCTTC. Filled out from reference TRBV9 and TRBJ2-1, the complete variable domain reads DSGVTQTPKHLITATGQRVTLRCSPRSGDLSVYWYQQSLDQGLQFLIQYYNGEERAKGNILERFSAQQFPDLHSELNLSSLELGDSALYFCASSPNGVAGGLGNEQFFGPGTRLTVL.

The gene calls are TRBV7-9 and TRBJ1-1; weak D call: TRBD1 (5 bases). Trimming removed 5 bases from V and 4 bases from J, with 8 bases in between. The germline gives CDR1 SEHNR, CDR2 FQNEAQ (reference sequence). The CDR3 length is 12 residues. The CDR3 region is CASSRGSTEAFF. The CDR3 DNA reads as TGTGCCAGCAGCCGGGGGAGCACTGAAGCTTTCTTT.

The rearrangement uses TRBV5-6 and TRBJ2-1; D gene unclear. The CDR3 runs 11 residues. Trimming stripped 2 bases from V and 6 bases from J, with 3 bases between. Germline CDR1 SGHDT, CDR2 YYEEEE. For the CDR3, the DNA is TGTGCCAGCAGCTTTCTCAATGAGCAGTTCTTC. Translation: CASSFLNEQFF.